Below are 27 T cell receptor beta chains sequenced from a single sample in a study of shared T cell receptors in the human thymus (dated by TCRdb to 2020 to 2023). The protocol used for the library was the immunoSEQ multiplex PCR assay. TCRdb stores this immuneACCESS table with in-frame sequences only. Part of the clones is absent; in the studies checked, under half of the shortfall reflects unresolved V genes, and no reason is known for the rest. The sample yields 450,000 to 650,000 clones; 78% were counted once. Clones ranked in the top ten supply around 0.012% of the sample. These records were also assigned to another study, of human thymus T cells.

Sequenced: thymocytes. The origin of the receptors is a boy in the first two years of life with a congenital heart defect. Donor details come from another sample of the same person, matched by shared clones.

The gene calls are TRBV27 and TRBJ2-1, with TRBD2 matching 10 bases. CDR1 is MNHEY, CDR2 SMNVEV, per germline (reference sequence). V shed 5 bases and J 4 bases; nucleotides not matched to a gene: 17. The CDR3 runs to 19 residues. CDR3 nucleotide sequence: TGTGCCAGCAGTACCGCCGGGACTAGCGCCTCCATGGTGTACAATGAGCAGTTCTTC. Translating it yields CASSTAGTSASMVYNEQFF.

This chain links TRBV29-1 with TRBJ2-7, with D possibly matching TRBD2 (7 bases). The CDR3 covers 13 residues. Germline CDR1 reads SQVTM; CDR2 reads ANQGSEA. Deletions cut 4 bases from V and 2 bases from J, with 12 bases between. The CDR3 DNA reads as TGCAGCGTTGGTGAGGGGGGGGCCTACGAGCAGTACTTC. Its protein is CSVGEGGAYEQYF.

The rearrangement joins TRBV10-1 to TRBJ2-1; 8 bases are shared with TRBD2. Germline CDR1 is WNHNN and CDR2 is SYGVQD (reference sequence). V lost 5 bases and J lost 9; bases outside the gene matches: 12. This CDR3 spans 15 amino acids. CDR3 amino acids: CASSPGVAGRPEQFF. The CDR3 nucleotides are TGCGCCAGCAGTCCCGGGGTAGCGGGGAGGCCTGAGCAGTTCTTC.

As for this clone: Different DNA sequences within this sample yield the same CDR3. This chain links TRBV18 with TRBJ2-2; D is unclear. V was trimmed by 3 bases and J by 0 bases, leaving 8 bases between them. This CDR3 contains 15 residues. CDR1 is KGHSH, CDR2 LQKENI, per germline. In DNA, the CDR3 is TGTGCCAGCTCACCCGGCAGGACGAACACCGGGGAGCTGTTTTTT. Residues: CASSPGRTNTGELFF.

This chain links TRBV2 with TRBJ2-4, with 11 bases matching TRBD2. Germline trimming cut 6 bases from V and 8 bases from J; bases unmatched to any gene: 9. CDR1 and CDR2 (germline): SNHLY, FYNNEI. CDR3 length: 15 amino acids. The CDR3 nucleotides are TGTGCCAGCAGCTTATTGACTAGCGGGAATTACATTCAGTACTTC. This encodes CASSLLTSGNYIQYF.

This chain connects TRBV30 to TRBJ2-2, with D possibly TRBD2 on 11 matching bases. Deletions cut 3 bases from V and 4 bases from J, with 33 bases between. CDR3 length: 21 amino acids. CDR1 and CDR2 (germline): GTSNPN, SVGIG (reference sequence). The DNA of the CDR3 is TGTGCCTGGAGGCCGGGACAGGGGATGTTAGCGGGAGGGCCTGCCACCGGGGAGCTGTTTTTT. It is translated as CAWRPGQGMLAGGPATGELFF.

This clone came up once. This sequence joins TRBV9 and TRBJ2-2; 14 positions agree with TRBD2. There are 19 residues in the CDR3. The V segment lost 0 bases and the J segment 0 bases; nucleotides outside the gene matches: 4. In germline, CDR1 is SGDLS, CDR2 YYNGEE. The CDR3 DNA sequence: TGTGCCAGCAGCGTAGGGGGACTAGCGGGAGTGCCGAACACCGGGGAGCTGTTTTTT. It encodes CASSVGGLAGVPNTGELFF.

This clone was picked up a small number of times. The gene calls are TRBV18 and TRBJ1-4; 8 bases are a match to TRBD1. CDR1 is KGHSH and CDR2 is LQKENI in the germline V gene. This CDR3 is built from 16 residues. V trimming: 8 bases; J trimming: 6 bases; junction bases outside the gene matches: 14. CDR3 nucleotide sequence: TGTGCCAGCAGGGACAGGCTCTACTTAGGGGATGAAAAACTGTTTTTT. It encodes CASRDRLYLGDEKLFF. The complete variable domain, with remaining parts taken from reference TRBV18 and TRBJ1-4, reads NAGVMQNPRHLVRRRGQEARLRCSPMKGHSHVYWYRQLPEEGLKFMVYLQKENIIDESGMPKERFSAEFPKEGPSILRIQQVVRGDSAAYFCASRDRLYLGDEKLFFGSGTQLSVL.

This clone was seen only once. The V gene is TRBV7-9, the J gene TRBJ1-2; tentative D call: TRBD1 (5 bases). The CDR3 runs to 16 residues. The germline V gene has CDR1 SEHNR and CDR2 FQNEAQ (reference sequence). The V end was cut by 1 base, the J end by 3 bases, with 15 bases between. For the CDR3, the DNA is TGTGCCAGCAGCTTAGTGCCAGGGATCCAGGACTATGGCTACACCTTC. It yields the protein CASSLVPGIQDYGYTF.

The rearrangement uses TRBV14 and TRBJ2-7, with D perhaps TRBD1 (5 bases). With 4 bases removed from V and 5 bases from J, the gap between germline ends came to 18 bases. The germline CDR1 and CDR2 sequences are SGHDN and FVKESK. The CDR3 is made up of 15 amino acids. The CDR3 loop reads CASSRPDTRLDEQYF. The CDR3 DNA reads TGTGCCAGCAGCCGGCCGGACACCCGATTGGACGAGCAGTACTTC.

The CDR3 sequence is CASSRGQSYPYEQYF. The CDR3 region has the DNA TGTGCCAGCAGTAGGGGACAGAGTTACCCCTACGAGCAGTACTTC. The chain combines TRBV2 with TRBJ2-7; TRBD1 aligns across 7 bases. CDR1 SNHLY and CDR2 FYNNEI come from the germline V gene. V gave up 5 bases and J gave up 2 bases; unmatched junction bases: 9. The CDR3 length is 15 residues.

The chain couples TRBV6-5 to TRBJ2-5; TRBD1 agrees at 7 bases. Germline V gene data show CDR1 as MNHEY and CDR2 as SVGAGI. There are 14 residues in the CDR3. J gave up 2 bases and V 7 bases, and 7 bases lay outside the gene matches. CDR3 bases: TGTGCCAGCACCCATGGGGGACAGCAAGAGACCCAGTACTTC. Translated: CASTHGGQQETQYF.

This clone was counted a single time. The chain links TRBV5-4 to TRBJ2-5, with 9 bases matching TRBD1. The germline V gene encodes CDR1 SGHNT and CDR2 YYREEE (reference sequence). V shed 3 bases, J shed 4 bases, and the junction held 7 bases outside the gene matches. This CDR3 has 15 residues. This CDR3 is CASSWPGQGRETQYF. The CDR3, as DNA: TGTGCCAGCAGCTGGCCGGGACAGGGAAGAGAGACCCAGTACTTC. The full variable domain, its missing parts supplied by reference TRBV5-4 and TRBJ2-5, is ETGVTQSPTHLIKTRGQQVTLRCSSQSGHNTVSWYQQALGQGPQFIFQYYREEENGRGNFPPRFSGLQFPNYSSELNVNALELDDSALYLCASSWPGQGRETQYFGPGTRLLVL.

This clone was observed once. CDR3 sequence: CASHGRGTSYNEQFF. CDR3 coding DNA: TGCGCCAGCCACGGACGGGGGACCTCCTACAATGAGCAGTTCTTC. The chain employs TRBV10-2 and TRBJ2-1, with D possibly TRBD2 on 6 matching bases. The CDR3 length is 15 residues. Germline CDR1 WSHSY, CDR2 SAAADI. The germline V and J ends were trimmed by 8 bases and 0 bases, with 14 bases remaining between them.

The V gene is TRBV7-2, the J gene TRBJ2-5, with 10 bases matching TRBD1. Germline V lookup: CDR1 SGHTA, CDR2 FQGNSA. V shed 3 bases and J 2 bases; nucleotides not matched to a gene: 6. CDR3 size: 16 residues. The CDR3 coding sequence is TGTGCCAGCAGCTTGGGACAGGGGACTTTACAAGAGACCCAGTACTTC. This codes for CASSLGQGTLQETQYF.

DNA for the CDR3: TGTGCCAGCAGCTTGCGGGGAGGGATCACAGATACGCAGTATTTT. Its translation is CASSLRGGITDTQYF. The rearrangement links TRBV5-4 to TRBJ2-3; 7 bases fit TRBD2. With 1 base clipped from V and 2 bases from J, the junction kept 4 bases outside the gene matches. The length of the CDR3 is 15 residues. Germline CDR1 SGHNT, CDR2 YYREEE (reference sequence).

J is TRBJ2-1 and V is TRBV7-8; TRBD2 aligns across 8 bases. Losses at the gene ends were 5 bases for V and 14 bases for J; bases not matched to a gene: 17. Germline V gene sequence: CDR1 SGHVS, CDR2 FQNEAQ. This CDR3 has 15 residues. The CDR3 DNA follows: TGTGCCAGCAGCCAAGTAGTTAGCGGGACCTACAATGAGTTCTTC. Translated: CASSQVVSGTYNEFF.

The genes are TRBV5-1 and TRBJ2-7, with 7 bases matching TRBD2. CDR1 SGHRS and CDR2 YFSETQ come from the germline V gene. The CDR3 has 13 residues. V lost 0 bases to trimming and J lost 5 bases; unmatched junction nucleotides: 2. In nucleotides, the CDR3 is TGCGCCAGCAGCTTGGGGGGAGGGGACGAGCAGTACTTC. Its translation is CASSLGGGDEQYF.

The gene calls are TRBV9 and TRBJ2-1; D remains ambiguous. Per germline, CDR1 SGDLS and CDR2 YYNGEE. This CDR3 comprises 13 residues. V gave up 0 bases and J gave up 7 bases, with 8 bases separating them. CDR3 protein: CASSVADRNEQFF. The CDR3 DNA sequence: TGTGCCAGCAGCGTAGCTGATCGGAATGAGCAGTTCTTC.

This clone has just a few counts. This chain links TRBV15 with TRBJ2-1; D may be TRBD2 (7 bases). Germline V CDR1 and CDR2: LNHNV, YYDKDF (reference sequence). Trimming cost V 5 bases and J 5 bases, with 22 bases left between them. CDR3 length equals 17 residues. The CDR3 here is CATSSRGAGPTDNEQFF. In DNA, the CDR3 is TGTGCCACCAGCTCCCGGGGGGCGGGCCCGACCGACAATGAGCAGTTCTTC.

Worth noting for this clone: This CDR3 is also generated by other DNA sequences in the sample. The chain links TRBV29-1 to TRBJ2-7; tentatively, D is TRBD2 (5 bases). V gave up 7 bases and J gave up 2 bases, with 21 bases separating them. The CDR3 has 15 amino acids. Germline CDR1 reads SQVTM; CDR2 reads ANQGSEA. CDR3 DNA: TGCAGCGCATCCCACAGAGGGCGCAGGCCCTACGAGCAGTACTTC. It yields the protein CSASHRGRRPYEQYF.

The chain has TRBV19 and TRBJ2-1; 7 bases line up with TRBD2. The CDR3 consists of 14 residues. V trimming: 4 bases; J trimming: 6 bases; junction bases outside the gene matches: 6. Germline-derived CDR1 and CDR2 are LNHDA and SQIVND (reference sequence). The CDR3 loop is CASSTPSSGNEQFF. DNA of the CDR3: TGTGCCAGTAGTACTCCATCTAGCGGCAATGAGCAGTTCTTC. The variable domain in full, completed from reference TRBV19 and TRBJ2-1, reads DGGITQSPKYLFRKEGQNVTLSCEQNLNHDAMYWYRQDPGQGLRLIYYSQIVNDFQKGDIAEGYSVSREKKESFPLTVTSAQKNPTAFYLCASSTPSSGNEQFFGPGTRLTVL.

CDR3: CASSVRDRTSYEQYF. CDR3 nucleotide sequence: TGTGCCAGCAGCGTCCGGGACAGGACCTCCTACGAGCAGTACTTC. This chain connects TRBV14 to TRBJ2-7; the match to TRBD1 covers 8 bases. Germline CDR1 reads SGHDN; CDR2 reads FVKESK. V shed 5 bases and J 0 bases; nucleotides not matched to a gene: 6. The CDR3 extends over 15 amino acids.

The rearrangement links TRBV4-2 to TRBJ2-3; 9 nucleotides match TRBD2. This CDR3 comprises 17 residues. Trimming at V came to 0 bases and at J to 6 bases, leaving 10 bases not matched to a gene. CDR1 and CDR2 (germline): LGHNA, YNFKEQ. The CDR3 bases are TGTGCCAGCAGCCAAGATGTAGCGGGAGCCCCGGGGGATACGCAGTATTTT. This encodes CASSQDVAGAPGDTQYF.

CDR3 coding DNA: TGTGCCAGCTCCCCGTGGGCGGGAGAAACCGGGGAGCTGTTTTTT. It codes for CASSPWAGETGELFF. The chain uses TRBV7-2 and TRBJ2-2, with TRBD2 matching 7 bases. From germline, CDR1 is SGHTA and CDR2 FQGNSA. CDR3 size: 15 residues. V trimming: 8 bases; J trimming: 5 bases; junction bases outside the gene matches: 11. The entire variable domain, with the rest obtained from reference TRBV7-2 and TRBJ2-2, is as follows: GAGVSQSPSNKVTEKGKDVELRCDPISGHTALYWYRQSLGQGLEFLIYFQGNSAPDKSGLPSDRFSAERTGGSVSTLTIQRTQQEDSAVYLCASSPWAGETGELFFGEGSRLTVL.

In nucleotides, the CDR3 is TGTGCCATCAGTCTAGAATCTGGAAACACCATATATTTT. This encodes CAISLESGNTIYF. This chain joins TRBV10-3 and TRBJ1-3; D not resolved. The CDR3 is 13 residues long. Germline-derived CDR1 and CDR2 are ENHRY and SYGVKD. The V end was cut by 5 bases, the J end by 1 base, with 6 bases between.

The chain recombines TRBV5-4 with TRBJ2-3; a possible D gene is TRBD2 (6 bases). The CDR3 extends over 15 amino acids. V lost 4 bases and J 4 bases, leaving 16 bases between the germline ends. The germline V gene has CDR1 SGHNT and CDR2 YYREEE (reference sequence). CDR3 sequence reads: CASSPGRDASDTQYF. The CDR3 region has the DNA TGTGCCAGCAGCCCGGGGCGGGATGCTTCAGATACGCAGTATTTT.